A single sample is the source of the 27 T cell receptor beta chains below, sequenced in a study of blood T cell repertoires in COVID-19. Assay: immunoSEQ multiplex PCR; the TCRdb copy retains only in-frame clones and omits some. The sample shows some 240,000 clones, roughly 84% of them seen only once. Sequenced material: PBMCs or T cells enriched from blood (not recorded which). The receptor set was obtained from a man aged 45 to 65 who had recovered from COVID-19.

V and J are TRBV3-1 (or the pseudogene TRBV3-2) and TRBJ2-7; 14 bases are shared with TRBD2. Germline values: CDR1 LGHDT, CDR2 YNNKEL (reference sequence). CDR3 length equals 15 residues. Germline trimming cut 1 base from V and 6 bases from J; bases unmatched to any gene: 2. The CDR3 here is CASSQGLAGGTEQYF. For the CDR3, the DNA is TGTGCCAGCAGCCAAGGACTAGCGGGGGGGACCGAGCAGTACTTC.

The V gene is TRBV5-1, the J gene TRBJ1-4; 8 nucleotides align to TRBD1. The junction had 8 bases not matched to a gene; V was cut back by 5 bases and J by 8 bases. The CDR3 spans 14 residues. Germline CDR1 is SGHRS and CDR2 is YFSETQ. CDR3 sequence: CASSLDRVTEKLFF. The CDR3 DNA sequence: TGCGCCAGCAGTCTGGACAGGGTGACCGAAAAACTGTTTTTT.

The CDR3 nucleotides are TGCGCCAGCAGCTCGCAGGGGAGTTATGAAAAACTGTTTTTT. As protein: CASSSQGSYEKLFF. V usage is TRBV5-1 and J usage is TRBJ1-4, with D possibly TRBD1 on 6 matching bases. V gave up 3 bases and J gave up 6 bases, with 12 bases separating them. The V gene's germline CDR1 is SGHRS and CDR2 YFSETQ. CDR3 length equals 14 residues.

This sequence joins TRBV15 and TRBJ1-2; no clear D gene. Germline V gene lookup returns CDR1 LNHNV and CDR2 YYDKDF (reference sequence). This CDR3 is built from 16 residues. Trimming cost V 0 bases and J 2 bases, with 13 bases left between them. CDR3 residues: CATSRELAELNYGYTF. In nucleotides, the CDR3 is TGTGCCACCAGCAGAGAGTTGGCTGAACTAAACTATGGCTACACCTTC. Filled out from reference TRBV15 and TRBJ1-2, the complete variable domain reads DAMVIQNPRYQVTQFGKPVTLSCSQTLNHNVMYWYQQKSSQAPKLLFHYYDKDFNNEADTPDNFQSRRPNTSFCFLDIRSPGLGDTAMYLCATSRELAELNYGYTFGSGTRLTVV.

This clone was counted a single time. The junction does not match germline at one end; this may be a read error. V usage is TRBV7-7 and J usage is TRBJ2-2; tentative D call: TRBD1 (6 bases). The CDR3 has 20 amino acids. Germline values: CDR1 SSHAT, CDR2 FNYEAQ (reference sequence). The CDR3 nucleotides are TGTGCTAGCAGCCCCGCTCGCCAACAGGGTTCCCTGGAGAACACCGGGGAGCTGTTTTTT. Translating gives CASSPARQQGSLENTGELFF.

The chain recombines TRBV30 with TRBJ2-1; TRBD2 aligns across 8 bases. Losses at the gene ends were 0 bases for V and 2 bases for J; bases not matched to a gene: 6. The CDR3 is 16 residues long. Germline V gene data show CDR1 as GTSNPN and CDR2 as SVGIG (reference sequence). CDR3 nucleotide sequence: TGTGCCTGGAGTGTATCCCCTAGCGGGCCCTACAATGAGCAGTTCTTC. It codes for CAWSVSPSGPYNEQFF.

V and J are TRBV21-1 and TRBJ1-2; the DNA was not used to check the table's D call, TRBD1. TRBV21-1 corresponds to a pseudogene. The CDR3 spans 13 residues. The CDR3 sequence is CASIFDRAHGYTF. The CDR3 coding sequence is TGTGCCAGCATCTTCGACAGGGCACATGGCTACACCTTC.

The chain combines TRBV11-3 with TRBJ2-7; D perhaps matches TRBD2 (5 bases). CDR1 is SGHNT, CDR2 YENEEA, per germline. The CDR3 is made up of 13 amino acids. V lost 5 bases to trimming and J lost 3 bases, with 11 bases between them. The CDR3 is CASSPPAGYEQYF. DNA for the CDR3: TGTGCCAGCAGCCCCCCGGCGGGCTACGAGCAGTACTTC.

The chain employs TRBV5-4 and TRBJ2-3, with D possibly matching TRBD1 (6 bases). The CDR3 spans 14 residues. With 0 bases removed from V and 3 bases from J, the gap between germline ends came to 8 bases. Per the germline V gene, CDR1 is SGHNT and CDR2 is YYREEE (reference sequence). The CDR3 spells CASSLETGTDTQYF. As DNA, the CDR3 is TGTGCCAGCAGCTTGGAAACAGGGACAGATACGCAGTATTTT.

As to this clone: The same CDR3 arises from other DNA sequences in this sample as well. J is TRBJ2-7 and V is TRBV7-2; D ambiguous. CDR1 is SGHTA and CDR2 is FQGNSA in the germline V gene. V lost 4 bases and J lost 4, with 5 bases in between. The CDR3 runs to 11 residues. The CDR3 spells CASSSLYEQYF. DNA for the CDR3: TGTGCCAGCAGCTCCCTATACGAGCAGTACTTC.

V usage is TRBV9 and J usage is TRBJ1-1; D is ambiguous. Germline values: CDR1 SGDLS, CDR2 YYNGEE. The length of the CDR3 is 13 residues. V was clipped by 4 bases and J by 4 bases, with 11 bases between them. The CDR3 nucleotides read TGTGCCAGCAGCCCCTATGGGAGCACTGAAGCTTTCTTT. It translates to CASSPYGSTEAFF.

The chain uses TRBV28 and TRBJ2-7; TRBD1 might be the D (6 bases). Germline-derived CDR1 and CDR2 are MDHEN and SYDVKM. The CDR3 runs 15 residues. V lost 7 bases and J 0 bases, leaving 16 bases between the germline ends. The CDR3 sequence is CASIRDRSSSYEQYF. The CDR3 DNA sequence: TGTGCCAGCATCAGAGACAGGAGCAGCTCCTACGAGCAGTACTTC.

This clone was picked up one time. This chain connects TRBV5-1 to TRBJ2-5, with TRBD2 identical over 14 bases. The CDR3 runs 18 residues. With V trimmed by 5 bases and J by 5 bases, 14 bases remained unmatched. CDR1 SGHRS and CDR2 YFSETQ come from the germline V gene. Here the CDR3 reads CASRRGTSGGLLRETQYF. The CDR3 DNA follows: TGCGCCAGCAGAAGAGGGACTAGCGGGGGCCTCCTCAGGGAGACCCAGTACTTC.

This chain links TRBV5-8 with TRBJ1-2; D is possibly TRBD1 (6 bases). Between the trimmed V and J ends, which lost 0 bases and 7 bases, there was a span of 7 bases. Germline CDR1 is SGHTS and CDR2 is YDEGEE. The CDR3 is 12 residues long. CDR3 DNA sequence: TGTGCCAGCAGCTTGGGGGGGCTTGGCTACACCTTC. Translation gives CASSLGGLGYTF.

As DNA, the CDR3 is TGTGCCAGCAGCTTTGGGGGGATCGGTGTAGATACGCAGTATTTT. Encoded protein: CASSFGGIGVDTQYF. V gene TRBV7-3 combines with J gene TRBJ2-3; D is perhaps TRBD2 (6 bases). V was cut by 3 bases and J by 5 bases, with 15 bases left in between. CDR1 SGHTA and CDR2 FQGTGA come from the germline V gene. The CDR3 has 15 residues.

The gene calls are TRBV5-4 and TRBJ1-1; possible D gene TRBD1, 6 bases. Germline V lookup: CDR1 SGHNT, CDR2 YYREEE (reference sequence). This CDR3 is 15 amino acids long. V lost 4 bases and J lost 4, with 17 bases in between. CDR3 nucleotides: TGTGCCAGCAGCCTCCCGGGGGGCGAGGGCACTGAAGCTTTCTTT. Translating gives CASSLPGGEGTEAFF.

The V call is TRBV9, the J call TRBJ2-7; perhaps TRBD1 as D (6 bases). The CDR3 is 15 amino acids. CDR1 is SGDLS, CDR2 YYNGEE, per germline. V lost 3 bases, J lost 4 bases, and 17 bases lay in between. CDR3 sequence (DNA): TGTGCCAGCAGCGCGGGACAATCCTCGCTGTACGAGCAGTACTTC. Residues: CASSAGQSSLYEQYF.

In DNA, the CDR3 is TGTGCCAGCTCACGACAGGAGAGTAATTCACCCCTCCACTTT. Translation gives CASSRQESNSPLHF. The chain has TRBV18 and TRBJ1-6; tentatively, D is TRBD1 (6 bases). V lost 4 bases, J lost 6 bases, and 10 bases lay in between. This CDR3 contains 14 residues. CDR1 is KGHSH, CDR2 LQKENI, per germline.

The rearrangement links TRBV19 to TRBJ2-3, with 12 nucleotides matching TRBD2. The junction had 11 bases not matched to a gene; V was cut back by 4 bases and J by 6 bases. The CDR3 runs 17 residues. CDR1 LNHDA and CDR2 SQIVND come from the germline V gene (reference sequence). The CDR3 sequence is CASSTRTSGTALDTQYF. CDR3 nucleotide sequence: TGTGCCAGTAGTACCCGGACTAGCGGGACCGCTTTGGATACGCAGTATTTT. The full variable domain, its missing parts supplied by reference TRBV19 and TRBJ2-3, is DGGITQSPKYLFRKEGQNVTLSCEQNLNHDAMYWYRQDPGQGLRLIYYSQIVNDFQKGDIAEGYSVSREKKESFPLTVTSAQKNPTAFYLCASSTRTSGTALDTQYFGPGTRLTVL.

J is TRBJ2-1 and V is TRBV5-1; perhaps TRBD2 as D (5 bases). Germline values: CDR1 SGHRS, CDR2 YFSETQ. The CDR3 contains 13 residues. V lost 5 bases, J lost 2 bases, and 8 bases lay in between. CDR3 loop: CASRLAAYNEQFF. CDR3 nucleotide sequence: TGCGCCAGCAGGCTAGCCGCCTACAATGAGCAGTTCTTC. The whole variable domain, remainder taken from reference TRBV5-1 and TRBJ2-1, is KAGVTQTPRYLIKTRGQQVTLSCSPISGHRSVSWYQQTPGQGLQFLFEYFSETQRNKGNFPGRFSGRQFSNSRSEMNVSTLELGDSALYLCASRLAAYNEQFFGPGTRLTVL.

The chain has TRBV9 and TRBJ2-7; 7 bases map to TRBD2. This CDR3 has 15 amino acids. After removal of 0 bases from V and 4 bases from J, the junction contained 7 bases not matched to a gene. Germline CDR1 reads SGDLS; CDR2 reads YYNGEE. CDR3 protein: CASSVGERDLYEQYF. CDR3 sequence (DNA): TGTGCCAGCAGCGTAGGAGAGCGGGACCTTTACGAGCAGTACTTC.

The chain has TRBV2 and TRBJ2-1; TRBD1 agrees at 9 bases. The CDR3 spans 13 residues. Germline loops: CDR1 SNHLY, CDR2 FYNNEI. The V and J ends lost 10 bases and 5 bases, in that order; junction bases with no gene match: 6. This CDR3 is CAMAGTGNNEQFF. The CDR3 DNA reads TGTGCCATGGCCGGGACAGGGAACAATGAGCAGTTCTTC.

This clone was detected once. This sequence joins TRBV5-8 and TRBJ2-4; D is perhaps TRBD2 (6 bases). Germline V gene sequence: CDR1 SGHTS, CDR2 YDEGEE. CDR3 length: 15 amino acids. Trimming stripped 4 bases from V and 6 bases from J, with 17 bases between. DNA for the CDR3: TGTGCCAGCAGCCCGGAGGGTCAATGGGGAAACATTCAGTACTTC. Translation gives CASSPEGQWGNIQYF.

This clone was observed a handful of times. Other DNA sequences in the sample encode the same CDR3. The V call is TRBV4-1, the J call TRBJ2-7; 7 bases are shared with TRBD2. Germline assignment: CDR1 MGHRA and CDR2 YSYEKL. The length of the CDR3 is 14 residues. The V segment lost 3 bases and the J segment 0 bases; nucleotides outside the gene matches: 2. The CDR3 nucleotides are TGCGCCAGCAGCCACGGGGGGTCCTCCTACGAGCAGTACTTC. Its protein is CASSHGGSSYEQYF.

The rearrangement joins TRBV10-1 to TRBJ2-7; 9 bases are shared with TRBD1. In germline, CDR1 is WNHNN, CDR2 SYGVQD (reference sequence). V was pared by 4 bases and J by 2 bases, with 9 bases of the junction left unmatched. This CDR3 spans 16 amino acids. The CDR3 is CASSGAPGQGTYEQYF. DNA for the CDR3: TGCGCCAGCAGTGGGGCGCCGGGACAGGGTACCTACGAGCAGTACTTC.

The gene calls are TRBV9 and TRBJ2-7; TRBD1 is a possible D gene (6 bases). Germline assignment: CDR1 SGDLS and CDR2 YYNGEE. Trimming removed 6 bases at V and 6 bases at J, with 19 bases between. This CDR3 has 14 amino acids. DNA of the CDR3: TGTGCCAGCACCAGGGGCCCGGCAGGCTCCGAGCAGTACTTC. This sequence encodes CASTRGPAGSEQYF.

The chain employs TRBV6-5 and TRBJ1-5; 7 nucleotides agree with TRBD1. There are 15 residues in the CDR3. CDR1 and CDR2 (germline): MNHEY, SVGAGI. J was trimmed by 4 bases and V by 6 bases; bases with no gene match: 9. The CDR3 region is CASRAMAGGNQPQHF. CDR3 DNA: TGTGCCAGCAGGGCCATGGCAGGGGGAAATCAGCCCCAGCATTTT.